These 19 T cell receptor beta chains were all obtained from the same sample, sequenced in a study of shared clonotypes between healthy human individuals. Produced via immunoSEQ multiplex PCR; TCRdb's table is partial and in-frame only. Among roughly 500,000 clones listed, roughly 80% were seen once. The specimen was PBMCs. The receptors were gathered from a woman between 35 and 50 years old in good health. Some clones in this sample may be carry-over from other donors' samples.

Concerning this clone itself: This sequence is one base from a far larger clone and is likely a read error. The chain is built from TRBV11-2 and TRBJ2-7, with 9 bases that match TRBD1. From germline, CDR1 is SGHAT and CDR2 FQNNGV. The CDR3 has 15 residues. The CDR3 loop is CVSSRGQGMPYEQYF. For the CDR3, the DNA is TGTGTCAGCAGCCGCGGACAGGGGATGCCCTACGAGCAGTACTTC.

Notes on this clone: This likely reflects a read error, since a far larger clone is one base away. The chain employs TRBV11-1 and TRBJ1-1; D might be TRBD1 (6 bases). The V gene's germline CDR1 is SGHAT and CDR2 FQDESV (reference sequence). The CDR3 sequence is 13 residues long. The V gene lost 8 bases and the J gene lost 4 bases, with 14 bases spanning the gap. CDR3 loop: CASGHREITEAFF. DNA for the CDR3: TGTGCCAGCGGCCACAGGGAGATCACTGAAGCTTTCTTT.

The genes are TRBV28 and TRBJ1-1; D ambiguous. The CDR3 spans 13 residues. CDR1 is MDHEN, CDR2 SYDVKM, per germline. V lost 5 bases and J 11 bases, leaving 18 bases between the germline ends. CDR3 bases: TGTGCCAGCAGTACCCCGACCCCGCCTAGGGCTTTCTTT. This translates into CASSTPTPPRAFF.

The genes are TRBV2 and TRBJ1-2; D possibly corresponds to TRBD1 (6 bases). Germline V gene data show CDR1 as SNHLY and CDR2 as FYNNEI. Between the trimmed V and J ends, which lost 5 bases and 7 bases, there was a span of 20 bases. The CDR3 runs 15 residues. The CDR3: CASSRTYDRPAGYTF. CDR3 in DNA: TGTGCCAGCAGTAGGACGTATGACAGGCCCGCTGGCTACACCTTC. The full variable domain, rest sourced from reference TRBV2 and TRBJ1-2, is EPEVTQTPSHQVTQMGQEVILRCVPISNHLYFYWYRQILGQKVEFLVSFYNNEISEKSEIFDDQFSVERPDGSNFTLKIRSTKLEDSAMYFCASSRTYDRPAGYTFGSGTRLTVV.

The rearrangement uses TRBV19 and TRBJ2-7; the D is unclear. With 8 bases removed from V and 4 bases from J, the gap between germline ends came to 21 bases. The CDR3 contains 15 residues. The germline gives CDR1 LNHDA, CDR2 SQIVND (reference sequence). CDR3 bases: TGTGCCAGTGCCTTTGCATTTGGTCCCGGTTACGAGCAGTACTTC. Its translation: CASAFAFGPGYEQYF.

This clone has more than one count but fewer than ten. The junction does not match germline at one end; this may be a read error. The chain employs TRBV4-1 and TRBJ2-7; 7 nucleotides agree with TRBD2. This CDR3 spans 15 amino acids. Germline values: CDR1 MGHRA, CDR2 YSYEKL. The DNA for the CDR3 is TGCGCCAGCAGCCAAGACCAGCGGGAATCCTCCGAGCAGTACTTC. Protein product: CASSQDQRESSEQYF.

CDR3: CAWSVGVGENYEQYF. For the CDR3, the DNA is TGTGCCTGGAGTGTAGGGGTGGGAGAGAACTACGAGCAGTACTTC. The chain links TRBV30 to TRBJ2-7; D tentatively reads TRBD1 or TRBD2 (5 bases each). V was pared by 0 bases and J by 3 bases, with 15 bases between. The CDR3 consists of 15 residues. In germline, CDR1 is GTSNPN, CDR2 SVGIG (reference sequence).

The chain links TRBV11-2 to TRBJ2-2, with 7 nucleotides matching TRBD2. Trimming removed 3 bases from V and 3 bases from J; junction bases left unmatched: 7. The length of the CDR3 is 16 residues. Germline CDR1 SGHAT, CDR2 FQNNGV. The CDR3 spells CASSFFREAYTGELFF. The CDR3 bases are TGTGCCAGCAGCTTTTTTCGGGAGGCCTACACCGGGGAGCTGTTTTTT.

This rearrangement joins TRBV5-1 to TRBJ2-2, with 7 nucleotides matching TRBD1. The CDR3 covers 14 residues. The junction had 4 bases not matched to a gene; V was cut back by 2 bases and J by 6 bases. Germline lookup yields CDR1 SGHRS and CDR2 YFSETQ. CDR3 amino acids: CASSFRTGPGELFF. The CDR3 DNA reads TGCGCCAGCAGCTTCCGGACAGGCCCCGGGGAGCTGTTTTTT.

The rearrangement uses TRBV27 and TRBJ2-3; no firm D call. The germline gives CDR1 MNHEY, CDR2 SMNVEV (reference sequence). V lost 7 bases and J 2 bases, leaving 10 bases between the germline ends. The CDR3 consists of 13 residues. As DNA, the CDR3 is TGTGCCAGCATCCATTCCACCACAGATACGCAGTATTTT. Protein product: CASIHSTTDTQYF.

The J gene is TRBJ1-4, the V gene TRBV11-2; D gene ambiguous. The V end lost 1 base, the J end lost 7 bases, and 13 bases lay between the germline ends. Germline V gives CDR1 SGHAT, CDR2 FQNNGV. The CDR3 consists of 15 residues. CDR3: CASSLVAAGGEKLFF. In DNA, the CDR3 is TGTGCCAGCAGCTTAGTTGCGGCGGGCGGTGAAAAACTGTTTTTT.

V is TRBV4-3 and J is TRBJ1-3; D is unresolved. V lost 0 bases to trimming and J lost 4 bases, with 13 bases between them. This CDR3 comprises 16 residues. CDR1 is LGHNA, CDR2 YSLEER, per germline. CDR3 DNA sequence: TGCGCCAGCAGCCAAGATTACGGACCCCGCGGAAACACCATATATTTT. Translating gives CASSQDYGPRGNTIYF.

This chain joins TRBV29-1 and TRBJ1-1; the match to TRBD1 covers 10 bases. The CDR3 spans 15 residues. Germline values: CDR1 SQVTM, CDR2 ANQGSEA. With 8 bases clipped from V and 5 bases from J, the junction kept 14 bases outside the gene matches. CDR3 nucleotides: TGCAGCCTATTCGACAGGGGGCAGTTGGGGACTGAAGCTTTCTTT. Translation: CSLFDRGQLGTEAFF.

The V call is TRBV5-1, the J call TRBJ1-2, with D maybe TRBD1 (6 bases). V lost 4 bases and J lost 0, with 13 bases in between. This CDR3 has 15 residues. Germline V CDR1 and CDR2: SGHRS, YFSETQ. The CDR3 spells CASSPGQPANYGYTF. The CDR3 bases are TGCGCCAGCAGCCCAGGACAGCCCGCTAACTATGGCTACACCTTC.

As regards this clone: This sequence is one base from a far larger clone and is likely a read error. The J gene is TRBJ1-1, the V gene TRBV28; D gene unclear. This CDR3 is built from 10 residues. In germline, CDR1 is MDHEN, CDR2 SYDVKM. The CDR3 here is CTSSKARAFF. The DNA for the CDR3 is TGTACCAGCAGTAAAGCTAGGGCTTTCTTT. Full variable domain (outside the CDR3, taken from reference TRBV28 and TRBJ1-1): DVKVTQSSRYLVKRTGEKVFLECVQDMDHENMFWYRQDPGLGLRLIYFSYDVKMKEKGDIPEGYSVSREKKERFSLILESASTNQTSMYLCTSSKARAFFGQGTRLTVV.

The rearrangement joins TRBV30 to TRBJ1-1; TRBD1 matches 9 bases. The CDR3 totals 13 residues. CDR1 is GTSNPN and CDR2 is SVGIG in the germline V gene (reference sequence). Trimming took 0 bases from V and 5 from J; bases not matched to a gene: 1. DNA of the CDR3: TGTGCCTGGAGTGTAGACAGGGGGACTGAAGCTTTCTTT. Translating it yields CAWSVDRGTEAFF.

The chain carries TRBV10-2 and TRBJ1-4, with 8 nucleotides matching TRBD1. The V gene end was trimmed by 6 bases and the J gene end by 3 bases; junction bases not matched to a gene: 3. From germline, CDR1 is WSHSY and CDR2 SAAADI. The CDR3 covers 14 residues. The CDR3 coding sequence is TGCGCCAGCAGCCAGGGGGCAGCTAATGAAAAACTGTTTTTT. It yields the protein CASSQGAANEKLFF.

This clone was seen a handful of times. The same CDR3 can be traced to other DNA sequences in this sample. The chain recombines TRBV6-5 with TRBJ2-7; the D is unclear. Trimming removed 2 bases at V and 7 bases at J, with 9 bases between. Looked up from germline, CDR1 is MNHEY and CDR2 is SVGAGI. The CDR3 runs 12 residues. CDR3 sequence: CASSYGVTEQYF. CDR3 in DNA: TGTGCCAGCAGTTACGGAGTTACGGAGCAGTACTTC.

In nucleotides, the CDR3 is TGTGCCAGCAGTTACGCACAGGGTTACACTGAAGCTTTCTTT. This encodes CASSYAQGYTEAFF. The V call is TRBV6-5, the J call TRBJ1-1; D may be TRBD1 (6 bases). Trimming shortened V by 2 bases and J by 3 bases, and 10 bases separated the two germline ends. Germline V gives CDR1 MNHEY, CDR2 SVGAGI. This CDR3 has 14 residues.